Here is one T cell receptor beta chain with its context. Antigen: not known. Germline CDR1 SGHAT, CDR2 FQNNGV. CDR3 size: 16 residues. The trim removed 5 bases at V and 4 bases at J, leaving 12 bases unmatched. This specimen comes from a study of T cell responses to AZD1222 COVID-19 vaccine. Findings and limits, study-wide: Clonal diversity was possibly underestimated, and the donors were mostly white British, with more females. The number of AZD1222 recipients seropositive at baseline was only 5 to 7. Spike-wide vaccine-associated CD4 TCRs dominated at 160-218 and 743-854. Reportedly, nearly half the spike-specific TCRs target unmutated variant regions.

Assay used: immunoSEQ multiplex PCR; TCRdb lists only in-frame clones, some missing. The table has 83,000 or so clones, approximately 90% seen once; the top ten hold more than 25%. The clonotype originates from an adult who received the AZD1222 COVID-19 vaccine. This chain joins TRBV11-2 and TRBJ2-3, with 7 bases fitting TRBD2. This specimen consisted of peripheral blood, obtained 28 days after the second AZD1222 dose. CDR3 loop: CASSIGGGGSADTQYF. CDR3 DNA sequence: TGTGCCAGCAGCATCGGCGGAGGCGGGAGTGCAGATACGCAGTATTTT. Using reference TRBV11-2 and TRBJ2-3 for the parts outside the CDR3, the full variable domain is EAGVAQSPRYKIIEKRQSVAFWCNPISGHATLYWYQQILGQGPKLLIQFQNNGVVDDSQLPKDRFSAERLKGVDSTLKIQPAKLEDSAVYLCASSIGGGGSADTQYFGPGTRLTVL.